The next 28 T cell receptor beta chains were all read from a single sample in a study of T cell repertoires in cytomegalovirus infection. TCRdb reanalysed the reads using MiXCR and keeps one entry per CDR3 protein. The table lists approximately 83,000 distinct CDR3 sequences, roughly a quarter of them singletons, with 50% in the top ten. These TCRs' antigens remain unknown. The material sequenced was CD8+ T cells from cultured PBMCs, taken from culture after CMV antigen stimulation. The source is a human donor in good health (CMV status not recorded). Some clones in this sample may be carry-over from other donors' samples.

This clonotype was counted only a few times. The V gene is TRBV4-3, the J gene TRBJ2-1; 7 bases are shared with TRBD1. Germline-derived CDR1 and CDR2 are LGHNA and YSLEER. The CDR3 length is 16 residues. Germline trimming cut 1 base from V and 2 bases from J; bases unmatched to any gene: 5. The CDR3 protein is CASSQGPRGTYNEQFF. In nucleotides, the CDR3 is TGCGCCAGCAGCCAAGGACCCAGGGGGACCTACAATGAGCAGTTCTTC.

This clonotype has ten or more counts. This chain links TRBV14 with TRBJ1-4, with 11 bases fitting TRBD1. Germline trimming cut 3 bases from V and 5 bases from J; bases unmatched to any gene: 8. Germline CDR1 is SGHDN and CDR2 is FVKESK. The CDR3 contains 17 residues. The CDR3 sequence is CASSQARGTGGNEKLFF. As DNA, the CDR3 is TGTGCCAGCAGCCAGGCGAGGGGGACAGGGGGAAATGAAAAACTGTTTTTT. The full variable domain, in which reference TRBV14 and TRBJ1-4 provide the parts outside the CDR3, is EAGVTQFPSHSVIEKGQTVTLRCDPISGHDNLYWYRRVMGKEIKFLLHFVKESKQDESGMPNNRFLAERTGGTYSTLKVQPAELEDSGVYFCASSQARGTGGNEKLFFGSGTQLSVL.

This sequence joins TRBV7-9 and TRBJ2-7; 8 nucleotides line up with TRBD2. The CDR3 is 14 residues long. Trimming cost V 8 bases and J 7 bases; bases outside gene matches: 13. Germline V gives CDR1 SEHNR, CDR2 FQNEAQ (reference sequence). In nucleotides, the CDR3 is TGTGCCAGCGCGGGGGGCGAAAGATGGGAAGAGCAGTACTTC. Its translation: CASAGGERWEEQYF.

In this sample, this clonotype turned up a few times. The genes are TRBV6-2 or TRBV6-3 and TRBJ1-1; D may be TRBD1 (5 bases). V lost 3 bases, J lost 4 bases, and 27 bases lay in between. Germline loops: CDR1 MNHEY, CDR2 SVGEGT. The CDR3 extends over 19 amino acids. The DNA of the CDR3 is TGTGCCAGCAGTTATTCCGCTCTGGAGGCAGGGAGCCGAGCCACTGAAGCTTTCTTT. This translates into CASSYSALEAGSRATEAFF.

Of note for this clonotype: The junction differs from germline at one of its ends, possibly a read error. The rearrangement links TRBV12-3 or TRBV12-4 to TRBJ2-3, with D tentatively TRBD2 (6 bases). This CDR3 region has 15 residues. For the CDR3, the DNA is TGTGCCAGCAGCCCACCCGGGGGACGCACATATACGCAGTATTTT. Protein sequence: CASSPPGGRTYTQYF.

This clonotype was observed at least ten times. This chain uses TRBV7-3 with TRBJ2-1; 7 bases match TRBD2. This CDR3 region has 12 residues. Trimming cost V 4 bases and J 8 bases; bases outside gene matches: 2. Germline V gene sequence: CDR1 SGHTA, CDR2 FQGTGA. CDR3 in amino acids: CASSSAGHEQFF. For the CDR3, the DNA is TGTGCCAGCAGCTCAGCGGGACATGAGCAGTTCTTC. The full variable domain, its missing parts supplied by reference TRBV7-3 and TRBJ2-1, is GAGVSQTPSNKVTEKGKYVELRCDPISGHTALYWYRQSLGQGPEFLIYFQGTGAADDSGLPNDRFFAVRPEGSVSTLKIQRTERGDSAVYLCASSSAGHEQFFGPGTRLTVL.

This clonotype showed up many times. This chain connects TRBV7-2 to TRBJ1-6; D gene unclear. The CDR3 spans 16 residues. CDR1 is SGHTA, CDR2 FQGNSA, per germline. V was clipped by 5 bases and J by 6 bases, with 17 bases between them. The CDR3 sequence is CASSARATDFNSPLHF. In DNA, the CDR3 is TGTGCCAGCAGCGCACGGGCGACGGACTTTAATTCACCCCTCCACTTT.

The chain recombines TRBV19 with TRBJ1-5; D is ambiguous. This CDR3 has 14 residues. Trimming took off 5 bases at V and 6 bases at J, with 14 bases between the two ends. In germline, CDR1 is LNHDA, CDR2 SQIVND (reference sequence). CDR3 sequence reads: CASSLGFGSQPQHF. The DNA for the CDR3 is TGTGCCAGTAGTCTCGGATTTGGCAGTCAGCCCCAGCATTTT.

V usage is TRBV5-1 and J usage is TRBJ2-1; D might be TRBD1 or TRBD2, each matching 5 bases. The CDR3 has 14 amino acids. V was clipped by 7 bases and J by 1 base, with 12 bases between them. Germline values: CDR1 SGHRS, CDR2 YFSETQ. CDR3 amino acids: CASGKWGSYNEQFF. Written as DNA, the CDR3 is TGCGCCAGCGGCAAATGGGGGTCCTACAATGAGCAGTTCTTC.

The chain employs TRBV19 and TRBJ2-1; D possibly corresponds to TRBD1 (5 bases). Germline V gene data show CDR1 as LNHDA and CDR2 as SQIVND (reference sequence). CDR3 length: 15 amino acids. Trimming shortened V by 5 bases and J by 3 bases, and 14 bases separated the two germline ends. The CDR3 sequence: CASSVAGFSYNEQFF. For the CDR3, the DNA is TGTGCCAGTAGTGTTGCAGGGTTTAGCTACAATGAGCAGTTCTTC.

V gene TRBV15 combines with J gene TRBJ1-1; D gene ambiguous. This CDR3 has 13 amino acids. Germline V lookup: CDR1 LNHNV, CDR2 YYDKDF (reference sequence). The V end was cut by 4 bases, the J end by 0 bases, with 6 bases between. CDR3 coding DNA: TGTGCCACCAGCATCAAGGTGAACACTGAAGCTTTCTTT. Translated: CATSIKVNTEAFF.

The chain combines TRBV29-1 with TRBJ2-1; 11 bases agree with TRBD2. Looked up from germline, CDR1 is SQVTM and CDR2 is ANQGSEA. The V gene end was trimmed by 4 bases and the J gene end by 6 bases; junction bases not matched to a gene: 2. This CDR3 region has 13 residues. CDR3 sequence (DNA): TGCAGCGTTGCTAGCGGGAGGACCAATGAGCAGTTCTTC. Amino acid sequence: CSVASGRTNEQFF.

V usage is TRBV2 and J usage is TRBJ1-2; no clear D. Trimming stripped 1 base from V and 4 bases from J, with 13 bases between. The germline V gene encodes CDR1 SNHLY and CDR2 FYNNEI. This CDR3 has 15 amino acids. The CDR3 sequence: CASSEGPEVFYGYTF. The CDR3 nucleotides are TGTGCCAGCAGTGAAGGTCCCGAAGTTTTCTATGGCTACACCTTC.

This clonotype occurred many times. This chain joins TRBV30 and TRBJ1-3, with D unresolved. The germline gives CDR1 GTSNPN, CDR2 SVGIG (reference sequence). Trimming removed 1 base at V and 3 bases at J, with 4 bases between. This CDR3 comprises 12 residues. DNA for the CDR3: TGTGCCTGGAGTGGAGTTGGAAACACCATATATTTT. It codes for CAWSGVGNTIYF. The full variable domain, its missing parts supplied by reference TRBV30 and TRBJ1-3, is SQTIHQWPATLVQPVGSPLSLECTVEGTSNPNLYWYRQAAGRGLQLLFYSVGIGQISSEVPQNLSASRPQDRQFILSSKKLLLSDSGFYLCAWSGVGNTIYFGEGSWLTVV.

The chain couples TRBV7-3 to TRBJ2-2, with 14 bases identical to TRBD2. Germline V lookup: CDR1 SGHTA, CDR2 FQGTGA. Trimming took 11 bases from V and 0 from J; bases not matched to a gene: 23. The length of the CDR3 is 22 residues. CDR3 amino acids: CAGNSLILRLAGGQSNTGELFF. The CDR3, as DNA: TGTGCCGGCAACTCCTTAATCTTGCGACTAGCGGGGGGGCAATCGAACACCGGGGAGCTGTTTTTT.

In this sample, this clonotype turned up a few times. This chain uses TRBV30 with TRBJ2-7; tentative D call: TRBD2 (7 bases). V was pared by 4 bases and J by 6 bases, with 16 bases between. CDR1 and CDR2 from the germline V gene are GTSNPN and SVGIG (reference sequence). This CDR3 has 13 residues. This chain's CDR3 is CAWNWGGRSEQYF. The CDR3 DNA reads as TGTGCCTGGAATTGGGGGGGGCGAAGCGAGCAGTACTTC.

This clonotype came up a few times. This chain links TRBV11-2 with TRBJ1-1, with no clear D. With 5 bases removed from V and 7 bases from J, the gap between germline ends came to 11 bases. Per germline, CDR1 SGHAT and CDR2 FQNNGV. This CDR3 comprises 12 residues. This chain's CDR3 is CASSPPLGEAFF. Here the CDR3 DNA reads TGTGCCAGCAGCCCCCCCTTGGGTGAAGCTTTCTTT. The variable domain in full, completed from reference TRBV11-2 and TRBJ1-1, reads EAGVAQSPRYKIIEKRQSVAFWCNPISGHATLYWYQQILGQGPKLLIQFQNNGVVDDSQLPKDRFSAERLKGVDSTLKIQPAKLEDSAVYLCASSPPLGEAFFGQGTRLTVV.

A few counts support this clonotype. V and J are TRBV12-3 or TRBV12-4 and TRBJ2-1, with 9 bases fitting TRBD1. The CDR3 loop spans 16 amino acids. Trimming removed 0 bases from V and 6 bases from J; junction bases left unmatched: 6. The CDR3 region has the DNA TGTGCCAGCAGTTTAGCCGGGACAGGGCATCGCAATGAGCAGTTCTTC. It specifies CASSLAGTGHRNEQFF.

This clonotype was seen a few times. This sequence joins TRBV20-1 and TRBJ2-7; the D gene is possibly TRBD2 (6 bases). The CDR3 has 14 amino acids. V lost 1 base and J lost 0, with 10 bases in between. Germline V gives CDR1 DFQATT, CDR2 SNEGSKA (reference sequence). The DNA for the CDR3 is TGCAGTGCTAGAGGGCTAGCGCACTCCTACGAGCAGTACTTC. As protein: CSARGLAHSYEQYF.

The CDR3 reads CATSRGYSAGQGARGNEQFF. The CDR3 coding sequence is TGTGCCACCAGCCGAGGATACTCCGCGGGACAGGGGGCGCGTGGCAATGAGCAGTTCTTC. V is TRBV15 and J is TRBJ2-1; TRBD1 aligns across 12 bases. V lost 5 bases and J lost 6; bases outside the gene matches: 20. Germline V gene lookup returns CDR1 LNHNV and CDR2 YYDKDF (reference sequence). The length of the CDR3 is 20 residues.

CDR3 sequence: CASSPGTGRNTEAFF. The CDR3 region has the DNA TGTGCCAGCAGTCCAGGTACAGGGAGGAACACTGAAGCTTTCTTT. This chain joins TRBV6-5 and TRBJ1-1, with a weak D call TRBD1 (6 bases). V was shortened by 5 bases and J by 1 base, with 14 bases between the two germline ends. The germline gives CDR1 MNHEY, CDR2 SVGAGI. The CDR3 runs 15 residues.

V usage is TRBV5-3 and J usage is TRBJ2-7, with D tentatively TRBD1 or TRBD2 (5 bases each). TRBV5-3 is filed as an ORF, its function uncertain. V was clipped by 7 bases and J by 0 bases, with 29 bases between them. The CDR3 consists of 19 residues. The CDR3, as DNA: TGTGCCAGAGCCAGCCGGGACCCGCAAAATGGGGGTAGCTCCTACGAGCAGTACTTC. Protein: CARASRDPQNGGSSYEQYF.

The rearrangement joins TRBV3-1 to TRBJ2-1; no clear D gene. This CDR3 region has 13 residues. Germline-derived CDR1 and CDR2 are LGHDT and YNNKEL (reference sequence). Trimming took 4 bases from V and 5 from J, leaving 9 bases between them. Written as DNA, the CDR3 is TGTGCCAGCAGCCCATACATGCACAATGAGCAGTTCTTC. This encodes CASSPYMHNEQFF.

This chain uses TRBV19 with TRBJ1-5; no reliable D call. The CDR3 has 13 residues. The V end lost 5 bases, the J end lost 6 bases, and 11 bases lay between the germline ends. The V gene's germline CDR1 is LNHDA and CDR2 SQIVND (reference sequence). The CDR3 region has the DNA TGTGCCAGTAGTCCTTTCGAGGGTCAGCCCCAGCATTTT. This translates into CASSPFEGQPQHF. Full variable domain (rest looked up from reference TRBV19 and TRBJ1-5): DGGITQSPKYLFRKEGQNVTLSCEQNLNHDAMYWYRQDPGQGLRLIYYSQIVNDFQKGDIAEGYSVSREKKESFPLTVTSAQKNPTAFYLCASSPFEGQPQHFGDGTRLSIL.

V is TRBV19 and J is TRBJ1-1; 10 positions agree with TRBD1. Looked up from germline, CDR1 is LNHDA and CDR2 is SQIVND (reference sequence). The CDR3 runs to 18 residues. Losses at the gene ends were 6 bases for V and 5 bases for J; bases not matched to a gene: 18. The DNA of the CDR3 is TGTGCCAGTAGCGCCGGGACAGGGGTCGGGGCCCAAGAGACTGAAGCTTTCTTT. It yields the protein CASSAGTGVGAQETEAFF. The full variable domain, completed using reference TRBV19 and TRBJ1-1, is DGGITQSPKYLFRKEGQNVTLSCEQNLNHDAMYWYRQDPGQGLRLIYYSQIVNDFQKGDIAEGYSVSREKKESFPLTVTSAQKNPTAFYLCASSAGTGVGAQETEAFFGQGTRLTVV.

The V gene is TRBV2, the J gene TRBJ2-6; 9 bases align to TRBD1. Germline-derived CDR1 and CDR2 are SNHLY and FYNNEI. This CDR3 comprises 17 residues. Trimming removed 7 bases from V and 1 base from J; junction bases left unmatched: 8. The CDR3 coding sequence is TGTGCCAGCAAGAGGACAGGGGCCCCTTCTGGGGCCAACGTCCTGACTTTC. It specifies CASKRTGAPSGANVLTF.

This chain joins TRBV19 and TRBJ1-5, with 7 bases matching TRBD1. Trimming took 10 bases from V and 3 from J; bases not matched to a gene: 12. Germline V CDR1 and CDR2: LNHDA, SQIVND (reference sequence). The CDR3 covers 15 residues. CDR3 in DNA: TGTGCCAATAGAACCCGGGACAGCCCCAATCAGCCCCAGCATTTT. Residues: CANRTRDSPNQPQHF.

Ten or more counts support this clonotype. This chain connects TRBV7-7 to TRBJ2-1; 7 bases line up with TRBD1. V gave up 2 bases and J gave up 2 bases; unmatched junction bases: 3. Germline values: CDR1 SSHAT, CDR2 FNYEAQ (reference sequence). CDR3 length: 15 amino acids. This CDR3 reads CASSLRDSPYNEQFF. CDR3 sequence (DNA): TGTGCCAGCAGCTTAAGGGACAGCCCCTACAATGAGCAGTTCTTC.